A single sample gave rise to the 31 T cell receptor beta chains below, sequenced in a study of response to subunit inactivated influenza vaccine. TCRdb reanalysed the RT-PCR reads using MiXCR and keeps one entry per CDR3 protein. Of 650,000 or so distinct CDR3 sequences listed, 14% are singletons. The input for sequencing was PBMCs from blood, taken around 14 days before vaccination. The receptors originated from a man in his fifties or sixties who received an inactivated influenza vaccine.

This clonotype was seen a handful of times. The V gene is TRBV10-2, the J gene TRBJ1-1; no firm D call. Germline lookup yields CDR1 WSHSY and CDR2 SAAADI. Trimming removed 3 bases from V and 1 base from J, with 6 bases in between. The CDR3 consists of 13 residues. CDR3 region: CASSEQTNTEAFF. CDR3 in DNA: TGCGCCAGCAGTGAACAGACGAACACTGAAGCTTTCTTT.

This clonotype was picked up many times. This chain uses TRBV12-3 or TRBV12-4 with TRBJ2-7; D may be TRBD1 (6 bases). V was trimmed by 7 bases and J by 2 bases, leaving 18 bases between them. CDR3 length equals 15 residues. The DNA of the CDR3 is TGTGCCAGCACCGAACAGCTTGGACAGACCTACGAGCAGTACTTC. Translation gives CASTEQLGQTYEQYF.

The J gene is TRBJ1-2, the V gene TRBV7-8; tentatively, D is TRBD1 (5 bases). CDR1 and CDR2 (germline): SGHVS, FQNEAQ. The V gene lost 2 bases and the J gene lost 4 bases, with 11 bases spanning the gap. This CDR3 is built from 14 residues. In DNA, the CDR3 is TGTGCCAGCAGCTTAACCGTGGGGCCCTATGGCTACACCTTC. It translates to CASSLTVGPYGYTF.

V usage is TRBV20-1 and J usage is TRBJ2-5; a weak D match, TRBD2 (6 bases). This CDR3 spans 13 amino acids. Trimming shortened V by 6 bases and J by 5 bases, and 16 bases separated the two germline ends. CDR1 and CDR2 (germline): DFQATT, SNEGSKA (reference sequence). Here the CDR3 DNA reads TGCAGTGCCCCCGAAGCGGGTGAGGAGACCCAGTACTTC. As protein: CSAPEAGEETQYF.

The CDR3 coding sequence is TGCAGTGCTAGAAGGACCCTGGGCGGCTACGAGCAGTACTTC. Its protein product is CSARRTLGGYEQYF. The chain carries TRBV20-1 and TRBJ2-7, with D unresolved. Germline loops: CDR1 DFQATT, CDR2 SNEGSKA (reference sequence). The CDR3 is 14 amino acids. The V and J ends lost 2 bases and 3 bases respectively, with 14 bases between them.

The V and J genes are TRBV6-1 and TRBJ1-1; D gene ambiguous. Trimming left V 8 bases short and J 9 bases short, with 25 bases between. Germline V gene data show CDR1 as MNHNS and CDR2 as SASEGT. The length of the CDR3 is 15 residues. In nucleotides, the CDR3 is TGTGCCAGCGGAAGCCTCGGGGTGGCAGAGGGAAAAGCTTTCTTT. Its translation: CASGSLGVAEGKAFF.

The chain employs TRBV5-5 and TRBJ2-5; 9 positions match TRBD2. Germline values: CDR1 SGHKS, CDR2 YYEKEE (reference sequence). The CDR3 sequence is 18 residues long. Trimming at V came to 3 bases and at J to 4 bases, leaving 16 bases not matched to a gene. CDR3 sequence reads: CASSSPGLARGGGETQYF. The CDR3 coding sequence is TGTGCCAGCAGCTCGCCGGGACTAGCCCGAGGGGGCGGAGAGACCCAGTACTTC.

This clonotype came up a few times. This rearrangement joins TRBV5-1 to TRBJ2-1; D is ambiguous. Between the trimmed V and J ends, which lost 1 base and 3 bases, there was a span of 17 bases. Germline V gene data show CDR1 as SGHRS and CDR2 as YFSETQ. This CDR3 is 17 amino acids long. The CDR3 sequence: CASSLQLQDSYYNEQFF. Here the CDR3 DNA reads TGCGCCAGCAGCTTGCAACTCCAGGATTCCTACTACAATGAGCAGTTCTTC.

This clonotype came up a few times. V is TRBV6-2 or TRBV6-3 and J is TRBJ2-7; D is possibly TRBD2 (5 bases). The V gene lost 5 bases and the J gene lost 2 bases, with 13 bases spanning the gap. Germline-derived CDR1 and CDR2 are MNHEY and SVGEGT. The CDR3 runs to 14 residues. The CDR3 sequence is CASSAMTNAYEQYF. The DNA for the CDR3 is TGTGCCAGCAGTGCAATGACTAACGCCTACGAGCAGTACTTC.

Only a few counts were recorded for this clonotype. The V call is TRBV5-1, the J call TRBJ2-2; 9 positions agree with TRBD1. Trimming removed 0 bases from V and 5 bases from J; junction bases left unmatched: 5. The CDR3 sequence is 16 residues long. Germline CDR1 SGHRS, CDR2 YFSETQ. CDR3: CASSLEGTGKTGELFF. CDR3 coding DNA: TGCGCCAGCAGCTTGGAGGGGACAGGGAAAACCGGGGAGCTGTTTTTT.

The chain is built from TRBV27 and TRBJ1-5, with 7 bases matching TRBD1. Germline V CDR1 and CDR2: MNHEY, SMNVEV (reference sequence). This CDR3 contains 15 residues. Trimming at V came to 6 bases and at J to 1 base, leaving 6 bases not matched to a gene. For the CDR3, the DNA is TGTGCCAGCAGGAGACAGGGCTGGAGCAATCAGCCCCAGCATTTT. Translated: CASRRQGWSNQPQHF.

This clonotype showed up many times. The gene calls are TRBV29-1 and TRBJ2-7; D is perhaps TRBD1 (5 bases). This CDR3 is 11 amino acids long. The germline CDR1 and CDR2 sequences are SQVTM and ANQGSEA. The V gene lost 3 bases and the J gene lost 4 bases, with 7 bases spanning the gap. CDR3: CSVDQGYEQYF. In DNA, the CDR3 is TGCAGCGTTGACCAGGGTTACGAGCAGTACTTC.

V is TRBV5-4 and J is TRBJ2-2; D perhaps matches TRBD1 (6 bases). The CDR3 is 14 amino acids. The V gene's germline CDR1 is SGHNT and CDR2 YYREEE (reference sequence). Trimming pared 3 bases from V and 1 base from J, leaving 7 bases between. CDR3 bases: TGTGCCAGCAGCTGGGACATGAACACCGGGGAGCTGTTTTTT. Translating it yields CASSWDMNTGELFF.

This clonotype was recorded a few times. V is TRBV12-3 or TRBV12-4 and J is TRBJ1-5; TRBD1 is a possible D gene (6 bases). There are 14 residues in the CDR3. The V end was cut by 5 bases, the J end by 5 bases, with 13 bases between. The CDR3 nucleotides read TGTGCCAGCAGTCCGGGACACGAAGATCAGCCCCAGCATTTT. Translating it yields CASSPGHEDQPQHF.

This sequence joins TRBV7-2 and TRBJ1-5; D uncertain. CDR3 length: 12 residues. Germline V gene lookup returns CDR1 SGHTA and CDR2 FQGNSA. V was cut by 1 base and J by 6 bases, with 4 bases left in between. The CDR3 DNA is TGTGCCAGCAGCTTAGAGGTTCAGCCCCAGCATTTT. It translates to CASSLEVQPQHF. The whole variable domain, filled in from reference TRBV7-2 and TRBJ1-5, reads GAGVSQSPSNKVTEKGKDVELRCDPISGHTALYWYRQSLGQGLEFLIYFQGNSAPDKSGLPSDRFSAERTGGSVSTLTIQRTQQEDSAVYLCASSLEVQPQHFGDGTRLSIL.

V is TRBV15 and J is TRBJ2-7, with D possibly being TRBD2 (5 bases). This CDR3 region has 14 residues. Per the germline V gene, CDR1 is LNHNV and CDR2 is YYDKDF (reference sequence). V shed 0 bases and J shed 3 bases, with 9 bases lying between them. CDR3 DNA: TGTGCCACCAGCAGAGATAAGCGGAACTACGAGCAGTACTTC. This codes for CATSRDKRNYEQYF.

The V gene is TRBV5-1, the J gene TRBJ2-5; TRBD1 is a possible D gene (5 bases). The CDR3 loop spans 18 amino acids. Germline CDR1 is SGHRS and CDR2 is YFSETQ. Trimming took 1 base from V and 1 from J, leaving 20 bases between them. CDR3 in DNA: TGCGCCAGCAGCTTGCACTCTTCGGTCCAGGGCTTCCAAGAGACCCAGTACTTC. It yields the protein CASSLHSSVQGFQETQYF. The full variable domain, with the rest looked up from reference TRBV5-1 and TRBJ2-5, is KAGVTQTPRYLIKTRGQQVTLSCSPISGHRSVSWYQQTPGQGLQFLFEYFSETQRNKGNFPGRFSGRQFSNSRSEMNVSTLELGDSALYLCASSLHSSVQGFQETQYFGPGTRLLVL.

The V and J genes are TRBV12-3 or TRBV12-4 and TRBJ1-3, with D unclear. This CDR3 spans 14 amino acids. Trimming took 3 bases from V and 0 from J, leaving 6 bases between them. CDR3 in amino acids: CASSFTSSGNTIYF. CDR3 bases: TGTGCCAGCAGTTTCACCAGCTCTGGAAACACCATATATTTT.

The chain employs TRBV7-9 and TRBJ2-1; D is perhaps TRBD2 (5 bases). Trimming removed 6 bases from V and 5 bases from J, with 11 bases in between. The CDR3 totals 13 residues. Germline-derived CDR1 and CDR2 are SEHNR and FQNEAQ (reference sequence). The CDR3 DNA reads TGTGCCAGCAGTTCTCGTAGCGACAATGAGCAGTTCTTC. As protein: CASSSRSDNEQFF.

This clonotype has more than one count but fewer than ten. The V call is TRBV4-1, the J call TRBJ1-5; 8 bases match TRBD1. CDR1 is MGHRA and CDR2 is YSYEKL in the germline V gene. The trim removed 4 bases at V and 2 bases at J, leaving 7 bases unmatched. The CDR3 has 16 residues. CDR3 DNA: TGCGCCAGCAGCCCGACAGGGGCGCGGGGCAATCAGCCCCAGCATTTT. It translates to CASSPTGARGNQPQHF.

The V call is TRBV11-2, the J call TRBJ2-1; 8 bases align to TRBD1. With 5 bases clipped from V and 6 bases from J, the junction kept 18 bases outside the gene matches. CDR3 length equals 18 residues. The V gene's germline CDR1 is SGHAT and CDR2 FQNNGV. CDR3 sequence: CASSLTGGSSFTGNEQFF. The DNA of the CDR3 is TGTGCCAGCAGCCTCACAGGGGGATCTTCCTTTACGGGCAATGAGCAGTTCTTC.

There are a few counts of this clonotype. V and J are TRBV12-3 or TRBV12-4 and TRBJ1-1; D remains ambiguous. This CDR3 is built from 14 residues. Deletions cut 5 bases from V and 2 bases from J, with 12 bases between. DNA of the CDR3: TGTGCCAGCAGTACTCTGGCCTTCAACACTGAAGCTTTCTTT. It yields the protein CASSTLAFNTEAFF.

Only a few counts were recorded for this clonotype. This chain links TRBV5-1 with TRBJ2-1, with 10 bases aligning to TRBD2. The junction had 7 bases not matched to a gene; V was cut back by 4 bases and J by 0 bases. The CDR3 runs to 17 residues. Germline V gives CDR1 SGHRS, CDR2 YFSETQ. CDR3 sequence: CASSQFWTSGSYNEQFF. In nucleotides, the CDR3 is TGCGCCAGCAGCCAATTCTGGACTAGCGGCTCCTACAATGAGCAGTTCTTC.

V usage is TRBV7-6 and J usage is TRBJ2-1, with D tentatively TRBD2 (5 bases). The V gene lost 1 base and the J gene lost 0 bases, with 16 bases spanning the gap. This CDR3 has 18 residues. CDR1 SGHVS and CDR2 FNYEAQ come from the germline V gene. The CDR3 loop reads CASSLGAGERSSYNEQFF. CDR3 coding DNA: TGTGCCAGCAGCTTAGGGGCGGGCGAAAGGAGCTCCTACAATGAGCAGTTCTTC.

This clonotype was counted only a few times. CDR3 nucleotide sequence: TGCAGTGCTAGACCCCTTTCCACAGATACGCAGTATTTT. It specifies CSARPLSTDTQYF. The chain recombines TRBV20-1 with TRBJ2-3, with no clear D. V lost 2 bases to trimming and J lost 2 bases, with 8 bases between them. Per the germline V gene, CDR1 is DFQATT and CDR2 is SNEGSKA (reference sequence). The CDR3 consists of 13 residues.

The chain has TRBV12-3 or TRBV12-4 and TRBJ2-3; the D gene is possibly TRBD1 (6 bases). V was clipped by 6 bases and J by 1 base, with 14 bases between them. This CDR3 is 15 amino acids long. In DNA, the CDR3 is TGTGCCAGCAGAAACCACCGACAGGGCACAGATACGCAGTATTTT. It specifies CASRNHRQGTDTQYF.

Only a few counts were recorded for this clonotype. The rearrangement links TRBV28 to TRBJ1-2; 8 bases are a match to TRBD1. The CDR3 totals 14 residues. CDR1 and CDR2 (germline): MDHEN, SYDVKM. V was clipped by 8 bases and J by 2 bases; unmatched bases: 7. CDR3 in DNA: TGTGCCAGCCTACACGGACAGGGCAACTATGGCTACACCTTC. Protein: CASLHGQGNYGYTF.

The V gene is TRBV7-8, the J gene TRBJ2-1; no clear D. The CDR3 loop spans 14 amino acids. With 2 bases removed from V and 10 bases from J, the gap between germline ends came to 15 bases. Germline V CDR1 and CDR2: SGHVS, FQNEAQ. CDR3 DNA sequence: TGTGCCAGCAGCTTACAGGATGAACTTAGCGAGCAGTTCTTC. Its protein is CASSLQDELSEQFF.

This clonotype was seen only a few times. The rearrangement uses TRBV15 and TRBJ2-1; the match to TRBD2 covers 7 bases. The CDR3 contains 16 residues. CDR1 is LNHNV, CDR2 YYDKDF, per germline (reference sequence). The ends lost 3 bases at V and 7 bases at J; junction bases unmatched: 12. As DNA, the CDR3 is TGTGCCACCAGCAGTGGGGTTCGGGCGGGAGAAAATGAGCAGTTCTTC. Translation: CATSSGVRAGENEQFF.

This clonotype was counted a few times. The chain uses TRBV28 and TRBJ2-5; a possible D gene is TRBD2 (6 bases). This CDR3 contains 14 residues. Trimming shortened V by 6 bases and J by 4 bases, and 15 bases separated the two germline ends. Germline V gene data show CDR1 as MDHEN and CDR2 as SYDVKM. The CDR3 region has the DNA TGTGCCAGCAGCCCCGGGGGAGTGGTAGAGACCCAGTACTTC. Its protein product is CASSPGGVVETQYF. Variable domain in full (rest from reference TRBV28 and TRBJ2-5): DVKVTQSSRYLVKRTGEKVFLECVQDMDHENMFWYRQDPGLGLRLIYFSYDVKMKEKGDIPEGYSVSREKKERFSLILESASTNQTSMYLCASSPGGVVETQYFGPGTRLLVL.

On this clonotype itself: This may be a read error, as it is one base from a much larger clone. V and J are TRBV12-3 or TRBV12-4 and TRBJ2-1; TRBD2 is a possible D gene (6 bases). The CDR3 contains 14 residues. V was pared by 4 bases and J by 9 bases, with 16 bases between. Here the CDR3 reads CASSSPDMGGEQFF. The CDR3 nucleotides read TGTGCCAGCAGTTCCCCAGACATGGGAGGTGAGCAGTTCTTC.